The rows below give T cell receptor beta chains drawn from one sample of a study of CD8 T cells in Susac syndrome. TCRdb independently ran MiXCR on the immunoSEQ multiplex PCR reads; one entry per CDR3 protein. Of under 150,000 distinct CDR3 sequences in the sample, approximately 96% were seen once. Sample: CD4+ T cells from PBMCs. The receptors were sampled from a human donor with Susac syndrome. Both conserved end residues are part of each CDR3. The order of the fields is J gene, clone size, D gene, V gene, CDR3 protein, CDR3 DNA. A D gene is named only where the DNA matches it firmly. Where a row states a size, it is once, few, many or the class of an expanded clone; other rows omit it.

J: TRBJ2-4
size: once
D: .
V: TRBV9
CDR3: CASSVDGTKNIQYF
DNA: TGTGCCAGCAGCGTAGACGGGACCAAAAACATTCAGTACTTC

J: TRBJ1-2
size: .
D: TRBD1
V: TRBV29-1
CDR3: CSVGTTQGGTAGYTF
DNA: TGCAGCGTTGGAACGACCCAGGGGGGGACGGCTGGCTACACCTTC

J: TRBJ2-1
size: .
D: .
V: TRBV6-2/TRBV6-3
CDR3: CASSYSTEANEQFF
DNA: TGTGCCAGCAGTTACTCGACGGAAGCGAATGAGCAGTTCTTC

J: TRBJ1-5
size: .
D: TRBD1
V: TRBV18
CDR3: CASSPGQGARQPQHF
DNA: TGTGCCAGCTCACCGGGACAGGGGGCCCGGCAGCCCCAGCATTTT

J: TRBJ2-2
size: .
D: TRBD2
V: TRBV20-1
CDR3: CSARDLAGSGELFF
DNA: TGCAGTGCTAGAGATCTAGCGGGGTCCGGGGAGCTGTTTTTT

J: TRBJ2-3
size: .
D: TRBD2
V: TRBV5-6
CDR3: CASSRKLAGTSTDTQYF
DNA: TGTGCCAGCAGCCGTAAACTAGCGGGGACGAGCACAGATACGCAGTATTTT

J: TRBJ2-1
size: .
D: .
V: TRBV4-1
CDR3: CASSQMYNEQFF
DNA: TGCGCCAGCAGCCAAATGTACAATGAGCAGTTCTTC

J: TRBJ2-5
size: .
D: .
V: TRBV6-5
CDR3: CASIQGETQYF
DNA: TGTGCCAGCATTCAAGGAGAGACCCAGTACTTC

J: TRBJ2-7
size: .
D: TRBD2
V: TRBV20-1
CDR3: CSARDRLGGNYEQYF
DNA: TGCAGTGCTAGAGATCGTTTGGGGGGGAACTACGAGCAGTACTTC

J: TRBJ1-4
size: .
D: .
V: TRBV20-1
CDR3: CSARDQSGYNEKLFF
DNA: TGCAGTGCTAGAGATCAATCAGGGTATAATGAAAAACTGTTTTTT

J: TRBJ2-2
size: .
D: TRBD2
V: TRBV3-1
CDR3: CASSQPGLGVGELFF
DNA: TGTGCCAGCAGCCAACCGGGACTAGGGGTCGGGGAGCTGTTTTTT

J: TRBJ1-1
size: .
D: .
V: TRBV20-1
CDR3: CSARDRERRGTNTEAFF
DNA: TGCAGTGCTAGAGATAGGGAACGGCGAGGGACGAACACTGAAGCTTTCTTT

J: TRBJ1-1
size: .
D: .
V: TRBV20-1
CDR3: CSARGQSMNTEAFF
DNA: TGCAGTGCCAGAGGACAGTCTATGAACACTGAAGCTTTCTTT

J: TRBJ2-7
size: .
D: .
V: TRBV3-1
CDR3: CASSQDPGAGWGYEQYF
DNA: TGTGCCAGCAGCCAAGACCCTGGGGCAGGGTGGGGCTACGAGCAGTACTTC

J: TRBJ2-5
size: .
D: .
V: TRBV19
CDR3: CASSITGETQYF
DNA: TGTGCCAGTAGTATCACAGGGGAGACCCAGTACTTC

J: TRBJ2-7
size: .
D: .
V: TRBV11-2
CDR3: CASSTRTLSYEQYF
DNA: TGTGCCAGCAGCACAAGGACACTCTCCTACGAGCAGTACTTC

J: TRBJ2-5
size: .
D: TRBD2
V: TRBV7-3
CDR3: CASSLGGRGGKETQYF
DNA: TGTGCCAGCAGCTTAGGCGGGAGGGGGGGTAAAGAGACCCAGTACTTC

J: TRBJ2-3
size: few
D: .
V: TRBV2
CDR3: CASSPTTDTQYF
DNA: TGTGCCAGCAGCCCGACCACAGATACGCAGTATTTT

J: TRBJ2-1
size: .
D: TRBD2
V: TRBV9
CDR3: CASRKTSGRDNEQFF
DNA: TGTGCCAGCAGAAAAACTAGCGGGAGAGACAATGAGCAGTTCTTC

J: TRBJ2-1
size: once
D: TRBD1
V: TRBV25-1
CDR3: CASQGDRGSSEQFF
DNA: TGTGCCAGCCAGGGGGACAGGGGTTCCAGTGAGCAGTTCTTC

J: TRBJ2-1
size: .
D: .
V: TRBV6-2/TRBV6-3
CDR3: CASSALDGNEQFF
DNA: TGTGCCAGCAGCGCCCTTGATGGCAATGAGCAGTTCTTC

J: TRBJ2-1
size: .
D: TRBD2
V: TRBV11-2
CDR3: CASRRTSGEQFF
DNA: TGTGCCAGCAGAAGGACTAGCGGTGAGCAGTTCTTC

J: TRBJ2-7
size: .
D: .
V: TRBV9
CDR3: CASSVEVGANEQYF
DNA: TGTGCCAGCAGCGTAGAGGTGGGGGCCAACGAGCAGTACTTC

J: TRBJ2-7
size: .
D: .
V: TRBV20-1
CDR3: CSGQSFEGGPLYEQYF
DNA: TGCAGTGGTCAATCGTTCGAGGGGGGGCCTCTTTACGAGCAGTACTTC

J: TRBJ2-1
size: .
D: TRBD1
V: TRBV20-1
CDR3: CSARVATGGHYNEQFF
DNA: TGCAGTGCTAGAGTGGCCACAGGGGGCCACTACAATGAGCAGTTCTTC

J: TRBJ2-4
size: .
D: .
V: TRBV11-2
CDR3: CASSLDKLNIQYF
DNA: TGTGCCAGCAGCTTAGATAAGTTAAACATTCAGTACTTC